This entry lists 8 T cell receptor beta chains sequenced from one sample in a study of blood T cell repertoires in COVID-19. Assay: immunoSEQ multiplex PCR; the TCRdb copy retains only in-frame clones and omits some. This sample has 150,000 to 200,000 clones, with approximately 90% found just once. Sequenced: PBMCs or T cells enriched from blood (not recorded which). The receptors shown here come from a woman under 30 who had recovered from COVID-19.

Written as DNA, the CDR3 is TGTGCCAACCCGTGCCGTTACGCCAGGGAGGGGGAGGAGACCCAGTACTTC. This sequence encodes CANPCRYAREGEETQYF. This chain joins TRBV27 and TRBJ2-5; tentative D call: TRBD2 (7 bases). This CDR3 has 17 residues. V lost 10 bases and J 5 bases, leaving 29 bases between the germline ends. From germline, CDR1 is MNHEY and CDR2 SMNVEV (reference sequence).

In this sample, this clone turned up a few times. The V and J genes are TRBV4-1 and TRBJ1-5; D is possibly TRBD1 (5 bases). Germline loops: CDR1 MGHRA, CDR2 YSYEKL. V lost 1 base and J 5 bases, leaving 21 bases between the germline ends. This CDR3 is built from 18 residues. As DNA, the CDR3 is TGCGCCAGCAGCCAAGGTCCGACAGTAGGGGTTAGGGATCAGCCCCAGCATTTT. Encoded protein: CASSQGPTVGVRDQPQHF.

This rearrangement joins TRBV18 to TRBJ2-2; a weak D match, TRBD2 (6 bases). In germline, CDR1 is KGHSH, CDR2 LQKENI. The germline V and J ends were trimmed by 3 bases and 6 bases, with 11 bases remaining between them. This CDR3 is 14 amino acids long. CDR3 sequence: CASSPDYLAGELFF. CDR3 in DNA: TGTGCCAGCTCACCGGACTACCTCGCCGGGGAGCTGTTTTTT.

This sequence joins TRBV7-9 and TRBJ2-5, with 7 bases aligning to TRBD1. V lost 1 base to trimming and J lost 7 bases; unmatched junction nucleotides: 6. Germline values: CDR1 SEHNR, CDR2 FQNEAQ (reference sequence). The CDR3 totals 14 residues. The CDR3: CASSLGTGEGTQYF. The DNA for the CDR3 is TGTGCCAGCAGCTTAGGAACAGGGGAAGGGACCCAGTACTTC.

The chain uses TRBV7-2 and TRBJ2-2; TRBD1 matches 11 bases. The ends lost 4 bases at V and 2 bases at J; junction bases unmatched: 9. Looked up from germline, CDR1 is SGHTA and CDR2 is FQGNSA. This CDR3 contains 18 residues. Here the CDR3 reads CASSSRTGGARNTGELFF. Written as DNA, the CDR3 is TGTGCCAGCAGCTCGAGGACAGGGGGCGCAAGAAACACCGGGGAGCTGTTTTTT.

This chain links TRBV7-2 with TRBJ1-3; D is possibly TRBD1 (5 bases). Germline V gene sequence: CDR1 SGHTA, CDR2 FQGNSA. This CDR3 is 13 amino acids long. The V and J ends lost 3 bases and 9 bases respectively, with 12 bases between them. The CDR3 nucleotides read TGTGCCAGCAGCTTGACACAGGCGACCACCATATATTTT. Its protein is CASSLTQATTIYF. Supplemented by reference TRBV7-2 and TRBJ1-3, the full variable domain reads GAGVSQSPSNKVTEKGKDVELRCDPISGHTALYWYRQSLGQGLEFLIYFQGNSAPDKSGLPSDRFSAERTGGSVSTLTIQRTQQEDSAVYLCASSLTQATTIYFGEGSWLTVV.

The DNA for the CDR3 is TGTGCCAGTAGTAAGGCGGCGGGCAGACTAGCCAAAAACATTCAGTACTTC. It specifies CASSKAAGRLAKNIQYF. The chain has TRBV19 and TRBJ2-4, with D tentatively TRBD2 (5 bases). The CDR3 contains 17 residues. Trimming took 4 bases from V and 0 from J, leaving 16 bases between them. Looked up from germline, CDR1 is LNHDA and CDR2 is SQIVND (reference sequence). Using reference TRBV19 and TRBJ2-4 for the parts outside the CDR3, the full variable domain is DGGITQSPKYLFRKEGQNVTLSCEQNLNHDAMYWYRQDPGQGLRLIYYSQIVNDFQKGDIAEGYSVSREKKESFPLTVTSAQKNPTAFYLCASSKAAGRLAKNIQYFGAGTRLSVL.

The chain joins TRBV19 to TRBJ2-2, with D perhaps matching TRBD2 (6 bases). This CDR3 comprises 12 residues. In germline, CDR1 is LNHDA, CDR2 SQIVND (reference sequence). Trimming pared 6 bases from V and 5 bases from J, leaving 7 bases between. Written as DNA, the CDR3 is TGTGCCAGTAGAGGGAGGACCGGGGAGCTGTTTTTT. Protein product: CASRGRTGELFF.